A single sample gave rise to the 25 T cell receptor beta chains below, sequenced in a study of ipilimumab plus nivolumab after autologous stem cell transplantation. Generated by immunoSEQ multiplex PCR, the TCRdb table keeps only in-frame clones and is missing some. Found here are 20,000 to 25,000 clones, over 65% of them singletons; the top ten hold around 25%. The specimen comprised PBMCs, sampled in a trial of ipilimumab plus nivolumab as post-transplant consolidation. Source of these receptors: a male donor with diffuse large B-cell lymphoma.

The V gene is TRBV5-6, the J gene TRBJ1-2; D remains unclear. CDR3 length: 12 amino acids. Germline-derived CDR1 and CDR2 are SGHDT and YYEEEE. The ends were cut back, 0 bases at V and 4 bases at J, with 4 bases in the middle. CDR3 sequence (DNA): TGTGCCAGCAGCTTGGCCAGCTATGGCTACACCTTC. As protein: CASSLASYGYTF.

This chain links TRBV19 with TRBJ1-1; a weak D match, TRBD1 (6 bases). V was shortened by 6 bases and J by 1 base, with 12 bases between the two germline ends. The CDR3 has 14 amino acids. Germline CDR1 is LNHDA and CDR2 is SQIVND (reference sequence). The CDR3 DNA reads TGTGCCAGTAGAGCGGGACATTCGAACACTGAAGCTTTCTTT. Translation: CASRAGHSNTEAFF.

The genes are TRBV30 and TRBJ1-2, with D perhaps matching TRBD1 (5 bases). Trimming removed 4 bases from V and 4 bases from J, with 13 bases in between. The germline CDR1 and CDR2 sequences are GTSNPN and SVGIG (reference sequence). CDR3 length: 13 residues. The CDR3 DNA reads TGTGCCTGGATACGGGGCGCGGGCTATGGCTACACCTTC. It codes for CAWIRGAGYGYTF.

This chain joins TRBV5-1 and TRBJ2-7, with D hard to call. Germline-derived CDR1 and CDR2 are SGHRS and YFSETQ. There are 13 residues in the CDR3. The V gene lost 0 bases and the J gene lost 4 bases, with 8 bases spanning the gap. This chain's CDR3 is CASSLEGPYEQYF. In DNA form, the CDR3 reads TGCGCCAGCAGCTTGGAAGGTCCGTACGAGCAGTACTTC.

The chain joins TRBV5-1 to TRBJ2-3; 12 bases agree with TRBD2. CDR3 length: 16 residues. The V gene end was trimmed by 5 bases and the J gene end by 4 bases; junction bases not matched to a gene: 8. Germline V lookup: CDR1 SGHRS, CDR2 YFSETQ. The CDR3 loop reads CASSSSGRAGADTQYF. In DNA form, the CDR3 reads TGCGCCAGCAGTTCTAGCGGGAGGGCCGGGGCAGATACGCAGTATTTT.

This clone came up a few times. The rearrangement joins TRBV7-9 to TRBJ1-3; TRBD1 matches 7 bases. J lost 8 bases, V lost 1 base, and 5 bases had no gene match. Germline CDR1 and CDR2: SEHNR and FQNEAQ (reference sequence). This CDR3 spans 14 amino acids. The CDR3 protein is CASSLGQGGDTIYF. The CDR3 coding sequence is TGTGCCAGCAGCTTAGGACAGGGAGGGGACACCATATATTTT.

This rearrangement joins TRBV6-5 to TRBJ1-6, with D perhaps TRBD1 (6 bases). CDR3 size: 15 residues. The germline CDR1 and CDR2 sequences are MNHEY and SVGAGI. Trimming removed 6 bases from V and 6 bases from J, with 15 bases in between. CDR3 nucleotide sequence: TGTGCCAGCAGGGAGGGGGGGCTTGGTAATTCACCCCTCCACTTT. Translating it yields CASREGGLGNSPLHF.

The chain has TRBV30 and TRBJ2-6; 7 positions agree with TRBD1. CDR3 length: 17 amino acids. CDR1 is GTSNPN, CDR2 SVGIG, per germline (reference sequence). V dropped 4 bases and J dropped 0; count of bases not matched to a gene: 9. CDR3: CAWTSLRGSSGANVLTF. DNA for the CDR3: TGTGCCTGGACAAGCCTCAGGGGGAGCTCTGGGGCCAACGTCCTGACTTTC.

This chain joins TRBV18 and TRBJ2-1, with 7 nucleotides matching TRBD2. This CDR3 spans 15 amino acids. The V and J ends lost 2 bases and 4 bases, in that order; junction bases with no gene match: 5. CDR1 and CDR2 (germline): KGHSH, LQKENI. The CDR3 region is CASSPRLADYNEQFF. CDR3 coding DNA: TGTGCCAGCTCACCAAGGCTAGCGGATTACAATGAGCAGTTCTTC.

The genes are TRBV6-1 and TRBJ1-1, with D perhaps matching TRBD1 (5 bases). Germline values: CDR1 MNHNS, CDR2 SASEGT. The CDR3 is 10 amino acids. V lost 8 bases, J lost 4 bases, and 5 bases lay in between. CDR3 loop: CASGGTEAFF. CDR3 DNA sequence: TGTGCCAGCGGGGGCACTGAAGCTTTCTTT.

This rearrangement joins TRBV19 to TRBJ1-1, with D unresolved. Trimming removed 3 bases from V and 11 bases from J, with 16 bases in between. The CDR3 is 13 amino acids. In germline, CDR1 is LNHDA, CDR2 SQIVND (reference sequence). Here the CDR3 DNA reads TGTGCCAGTAGTATGGGTAAAGCCGCCTCGGCTTTCTTT. Translated: CASSMGKAASAFF. Variable domain in full (rest from reference TRBV19 and TRBJ1-1): DGGITQSPKYLFRKEGQNVTLSCEQNLNHDAMYWYRQDPGQGLRLIYYSQIVNDFQKGDIAEGYSVSREKKESFPLTVTSAQKNPTAFYLCASSMGKAASAFFGQGTRLTVV.

This clone was recorded once. The V and J genes are TRBV15 and TRBJ1-2, with 7 bases that match TRBD1. This CDR3 spans 15 amino acids. Germline CDR1 and CDR2: LNHNV and YYDKDF (reference sequence). Losses at the gene ends were 0 bases for V and 6 bases for J; bases not matched to a gene: 7. The CDR3 DNA is TGTGCCACCAGCAGAGATCTGCCCGGACAGGATGGCTACACCTTC. Translation: CATSRDLPGQDGYTF.

The chain has TRBV19 and TRBJ2-2; 9 nucleotides agree with TRBD1. Germline CDR1 LNHDA, CDR2 SQIVND (reference sequence). The V and J ends lost 1 base and 2 bases, in that order; junction bases with no gene match: 11. The CDR3 loop spans 19 amino acids. This CDR3 reads CASSIGRTGAASNTGELFF. CDR3 in DNA: TGTGCCAGTAGTATAGGTAGGACAGGGGCCGCCTCAAACACCGGGGAGCTGTTTTTT.

The V gene is TRBV14, the J gene TRBJ2-7; TRBD2 matches at 8 bases. Germline V gene data show CDR1 as SGHDN and CDR2 as FVKESK. The CDR3 covers 13 residues. V dropped 7 bases and J dropped 8; count of bases not matched to a gene: 10. This CDR3 is CASNKGLGGQQYF. In DNA form, the CDR3 reads TGTGCCAGCAACAAGGGACTAGGGGGACAGCAGTACTTC.

The rearrangement uses TRBV29-1 and TRBJ1-2, with D unclear. The V end was cut by 5 bases, the J end by 0 bases, with 10 bases between. This CDR3 contains 13 residues. Germline assignment: CDR1 SQVTM and CDR2 ANQGSEA. CDR3 in DNA: TGCAGCGTTACCCTGGGCGCTAACTATGGCTACACCTTC. Protein: CSVTLGANYGYTF.

The chain uses TRBV6-5 and TRBJ1-4; tentatively, D is TRBD1 (6 bases). V was cut by 9 bases and J by 3 bases, with 11 bases left in between. Germline CDR1 and CDR2: MNHEY and SVGAGI. The CDR3 is 13 residues long. The chain's CDR3 is CASRTVPNEKLFF. DNA of the CDR3: TGTGCCAGTAGGACAGTACCTAATGAAAAACTGTTTTTT.

The chain has TRBV5-1 and TRBJ1-1, with 9 bases matching TRBD1. V shed 0 bases and J 8 bases; nucleotides not matched to a gene: 2. Germline-derived CDR1 and CDR2 are SGHRS and YFSETQ. The CDR3 loop spans 13 amino acids. The CDR3 DNA reads as TGCGCCAGCAGCTTGGTACAGGGGGCCGAAGCTTTCTTT. Its protein is CASSLVQGAEAFF. Combining the CDR3 with reference TRBV5-1 and TRBJ1-1 gives the whole variable domain KAGVTQTPRYLIKTRGQQVTLSCSPISGHRSVSWYQQTPGQGLQFLFEYFSETQRNKGNFPGRFSGRQFSNSRSEMNVSTLELGDSALYLCASSLVQGAEAFFGQGTRLTVV.

The chain recombines TRBV7-3 with TRBJ2-7, with D perhaps TRBD2 (6 bases). The V end lost 5 bases, the J end lost 3 bases, and 17 bases lay between the germline ends. Germline CDR1 and CDR2: SGHTA and FQGTGA. CDR3 length equals 15 residues. This chain's CDR3 is CASSDGGTGIYEQYF. The CDR3 DNA is TGTGCCAGCAGCGATGGGGGGACCGGGATCTACGAGCAGTACTTC.

Turning to this clone: One end of the junction does not line up with germline, which may come from a read error. The CDR3 sequence is CASSPREDGHTF. The CDR3 nucleotides read TGTGCCAGCTCACCACGGGAGGATGGCCACACCTTC. This chain links TRBV18 with TRBJ1-2; D remains ambiguous. The CDR3 loop spans 12 amino acids. Germline V gene sequence: CDR1 KGHSH, CDR2 LQKENI. The full variable domain, with the rest looked up from reference TRBV18 and TRBJ1-2, is NAGVMQNPRHLVRRRGQEARLRCSPMKGHSHVYWYRQLPEEGLKFMVYLQKENIIDESGMPKERFSAEFPKEGPSILRIQQVVRGDSAAYFCASSPREDGHTFGSGTRLTVV.

This sequence joins TRBV19 and TRBJ2-5; possible D gene TRBD1, 6 bases. Germline CDR1 reads LNHDA; CDR2 reads SQIVND (reference sequence). The CDR3 is made up of 16 amino acids. V gave up 1 base and J gave up 5 bases, with 17 bases separating them. CDR3 in amino acids: CASSIGDRSRRETQYF. The CDR3 bases are TGTGCCAGTAGTATAGGTGACAGGTCCCGGCGGGAGACCCAGTACTTC.

The CDR3 bases are TGTGCCAGCAGCTTAGATAGGGGTGGGAACACTGAAGCTTTCTTT. The encoded protein is CASSLDRGGNTEAFF. This chain connects TRBV11-2 to TRBJ1-1, with D possibly matching TRBD1 (5 bases). The CDR3 is 15 residues long. The germline V gene has CDR1 SGHAT and CDR2 FQNNGV. Trimming removed 0 bases at V and 1 base at J, with 9 bases between.

The V and J genes are TRBV30 and TRBJ1-5, with D perhaps TRBD1 (5 bases). Germline loops: CDR1 GTSNPN, CDR2 SVGIG (reference sequence). The V gene lost 0 bases and the J gene lost 4 bases, with 7 bases spanning the gap. The length of the CDR3 is 13 residues. CDR3 residues: CAWSVRGNQPQHF. In DNA form, the CDR3 reads TGTGCCTGGAGTGTACGGGGGAATCAGCCCCAGCATTTT.

The chain has TRBV14 and TRBJ1-1; no firm D call. The CDR3 totals 13 residues. V lost 7 bases and J 0 bases, leaving 9 bases between the germline ends. Germline V gives CDR1 SGHDN, CDR2 FVKESK. The CDR3 bases are TGTGCCAGCACTAAGATCATGAACACTGAAGCTTTCTTT. This translates into CASTKIMNTEAFF.

V and J are TRBV28 and TRBJ2-1; D is possibly TRBD2 (5 bases). Germline V gives CDR1 MDHEN, CDR2 SYDVKM. CDR3 length equals 12 residues. V gave up 7 bases and J gave up 8 bases, with 12 bases separating them. The DNA for the CDR3 is TGTGCCAGCACACGATCAGCGGATGAGCAGTTCTTC. It specifies CASTRSADEQFF.

Within the sample, this clone is medium-sized. The chain's CDR3 is CASSNLYEQYF. CDR3 nucleotide sequence: TGTGCCAGCAGCAACCTTTACGAGCAGTACTTC. The rearrangement links TRBV4-2 to TRBJ2-7; D gene uncertain. With 5 bases removed from V and 4 bases from J, the gap between germline ends came to 6 bases. Germline CDR1 and CDR2: LGHNA and YNFKEQ. The CDR3 totals 11 residues.